Below are 21 T cell receptor beta chains sequenced from a single sample in a study of T cell responses to AZD1222 COVID-19 vaccine (dated by TCRdb to the early 2020s). In light of the paper, this sample's time point label describes: baseline before first vaccination. The method behind the library was the immunoSEQ multiplex PCR assay. Not all clones reach the TCRdb copy of this immuneACCESS table, which keeps in-frame sequences only. Checked studies attribute under half of the gap to unresolved V genes and leave the rest unexplained. Present in this sample are about 130,000 clones, nearly 95% of which were seen just once. The ten top clones hold 0.91% of the sample. The sample in question was peripheral blood, obtained on day 0 of AZD1222 vaccination. These receptors were collected from an adult in good health.

This clone was observed once. The V and J genes are TRBV19 and TRBJ2-3; 8 nucleotides agree with TRBD1. The CDR3 has 17 amino acids. CDR1 is LNHDA and CDR2 is SQIVND in the germline V gene (reference sequence). Unmatched junction bases numbered 9, after V lost 0 bases and J lost 4 bases. The CDR3 nucleotides are TGTGCCAGTAGTATAGATCCCTCGGGGACAGGTTCAGATACGCAGTATTTT. Protein: CASSIDPSGTGSDTQYF.

The rearrangement links TRBV3-1 (or the pseudogene TRBV3-2) to TRBJ2-1; D is uncertain. V gave up 1 base and J gave up 4 bases, with 5 bases separating them. The CDR3 covers 13 residues. Germline V CDR1 and CDR2: LGHDT, YNNKEL (reference sequence). The chain's CDR3 is CASSQAFYNEQFF. The CDR3 region has the DNA TGTGCCAGCAGCCAAGCTTTTTACAATGAGCAGTTCTTC.

The gene calls are TRBV5-1 and TRBJ2-7, with D possibly matching TRBD1 (5 bases). Germline loops: CDR1 SGHRS, CDR2 YFSETQ. The V gene lost 0 bases and the J gene lost 6 bases, with 16 bases spanning the gap. This CDR3 is built from 15 residues. CDR3 region: CASSLGSGPPREQYF. The CDR3 DNA follows: TGCGCCAGCAGCTTGGGCTCAGGGCCTCCTCGCGAGCAGTACTTC. Filled out from reference TRBV5-1 and TRBJ2-7, the complete variable domain reads KAGVTQTPRYLIKTRGQQVTLSCSPISGHRSVSWYQQTPGQGLQFLFEYFSETQRNKGNFPGRFSGRQFSNSRSEMNVSTLELGDSALYLCASSLGSGPPREQYFGPGTRLTVT.

This rearrangement joins TRBV14 to TRBJ1-1; 9 positions agree with TRBD1. V lost 4 bases, J lost 0 bases, and 12 bases stayed unmatched. The CDR3 has 18 residues. Germline V CDR1 and CDR2: SGHDN, FVKESK. The CDR3 bases are TGTGCCAGCAGCCGGGACAGGGTCGCTTCAGACATGAACACTGAAGCTTTCTTT. This encodes CASSRDRVASDMNTEAFF.

The chain uses TRBV2 and TRBJ2-1; 10 nucleotides agree with TRBD2. Unmatched junction bases numbered 0, after V lost 6 bases and J lost 4 bases. This CDR3 contains 13 residues. CDR1 and CDR2 (germline): SNHLY, FYNNEI. In DNA form, the CDR3 reads TGTGCCAGCAGAGCGGGGGGGTACAATGAGCAGTTCTTC. Translation: CASRAGGYNEQFF. The complete variable domain, with remaining parts taken from reference TRBV2 and TRBJ2-1, reads EPEVTQTPSHQVTQMGQEVILRCVPISNHLYFYWYRQILGQKVEFLVSFYNNEISEKSEIFDDQFSVERPDGSNFTLKIRSTKLEDSAMYFCASRAGGYNEQFFGPGTRLTVL.

The V and J genes are TRBV7-6 and TRBJ2-7, with D possibly TRBD1 on 5 matching bases. V lost 5 bases and J 0 bases, leaving 14 bases between the germline ends. Germline lookup yields CDR1 SGHVS and CDR2 FNYEAQ. The CDR3 consists of 15 residues. The CDR3 is CASSADSYLSYEQYF. As DNA, the CDR3 is TGTGCCAGCAGCGCTGACAGTTACCTCTCCTACGAGCAGTACTTC.

The chain combines TRBV5-4 with TRBJ2-2; D gene ambiguous. Per germline, CDR1 SGHNT and CDR2 YYREEE (reference sequence). Trimming took 0 bases from V and 6 from J, leaving 12 bases between them. The CDR3 spans 15 residues. The CDR3 DNA follows: TGTGCCAGCAGCTTGGCATGGGGTGAGGCCGGGGAGCTGTTTTTT. This gives the protein CASSLAWGEAGELFF.

This sequence joins TRBV9 and TRBJ1-4; the D is unclear. This CDR3 comprises 15 residues. The V gene's germline CDR1 is SGDLS and CDR2 YYNGEE. Between the trimmed V and J ends, which lost 1 base and 7 bases, there was a span of 14 bases. The DNA of the CDR3 is TGTGCCAGCAGCGTAAGTCTCGGCAGTACTGAAAAACTGTTTTTT. Its protein is CASSVSLGSTEKLFF.

The table lists this clone with a few counts. CDR3 amino acids: CASSPSGGYEQYF. DNA for the CDR3: TGTGCCAGTAGCCCGTCAGGCGGGTACGAGCAGTACTTC. The V and J genes are TRBV19 and TRBJ2-7; tentatively, D is TRBD2 (5 bases). Trimming cost V 6 bases and J 4 bases, with 13 bases left between them. This CDR3 region has 13 residues. The germline V gene encodes CDR1 LNHDA and CDR2 SQIVND (reference sequence).

The chain links TRBV4-2 to TRBJ1-3, with 7 bases identical to TRBD1. Germline loops: CDR1 LGHNA, CDR2 YNFKEQ. CDR3 length: 16 amino acids. V lost 4 bases and J lost 4; bases outside the gene matches: 10. CDR3 DNA sequence: TGTGCCAGCAGCCTCGCGGGACAGTCCGCGGGAAACACCATATATTTT. Amino acids: CASSLAGQSAGNTIYF.

For the CDR3, the DNA is TGCGCCAGCAGTGACCCAGGACGGACTGGAAACACCATATATTTT. It yields the protein CASSDPGRTGNTIYF. The chain is built from TRBV10-2 and TRBJ1-3; D is uncertain. Per germline, CDR1 WSHSY and CDR2 SAAADI. There are 15 residues in the CDR3. V dropped 3 bases and J dropped 2 bases, with 11 bases sitting between them.

The chain recombines TRBV5-7 with TRBJ2-7; 8 bases map to TRBD1. TRBV5-7 is an ORF; its function is uncertain. The CDR3 consists of 14 residues. V trimming: 4 bases; J trimming: 0 bases; junction bases outside the gene matches: 3. The CDR3 DNA sequence: TGTGCCAGCAGCCGAGGACAGGGCTCCTACGAGCAGTACTTC. Encoded protein: CASSRGQGSYEQYF.

The chain combines TRBV2 with TRBJ2-3; possibly TRBD2 for D (5 bases). Germline assignment: CDR1 SNHLY and CDR2 FYNNEI. The CDR3 is made up of 16 amino acids. V shed 3 bases and J shed 0 bases, with 13 bases lying between them. CDR3 region: CASSDGGGHSTDTQYF. The CDR3 nucleotides read TGTGCCAGCAGTGATGGTGGCGGGCATAGCACAGATACGCAGTATTTT. Full variable domain (missing parts from reference TRBV2 and TRBJ2-3): EPEVTQTPSHQVTQMGQEVILRCVPISNHLYFYWYRQILGQKVEFLVSFYNNEISEKSEIFDDQFSVERPDGSNFTLKIRSTKLEDSAMYFCASSDGGGHSTDTQYFGPGTRLTVL.

This chain connects TRBV5-5 to TRBJ1-2; tentatively, D is TRBD1 (6 bases). CDR3 length equals 14 residues. Germline CDR1 is SGHKS and CDR2 is YYEKEE (reference sequence). The V end lost 3 bases, the J end lost 3 bases, and 12 bases lay between the germline ends. CDR3: CASSWGRGDYGYTF. CDR3 nucleotides: TGTGCCAGCAGCTGGGGGCGCGGGGACTATGGCTACACCTTC.

The V gene is TRBV3-1 (or the pseudogene TRBV3-2), the J gene TRBJ1-2, with 11 bases matching TRBD1. V trimming: 4 bases; J trimming: 2 bases; junction bases outside the gene matches: 6. The V gene's germline CDR1 is LGHDT and CDR2 YNNKEL (reference sequence). CDR3 length equals 16 residues. CDR3 region: CASSLPGTGGNYGYTF. As DNA, the CDR3 is TGTGCCAGCAGCCTCCCCGGGACAGGGGGGAACTATGGCTACACCTTC.

The V call is TRBV20-1, the J call TRBJ2-1; possible D gene TRBD2, 6 bases. V dropped 3 bases and J dropped 2 bases, with 17 bases sitting between them. This CDR3 comprises 16 residues. Germline CDR1 is DFQATT and CDR2 is SNEGSKA (reference sequence). The CDR3 DNA is TGCAGTGCTAGTCACTATCCTAGCGAAACCTACAATGAGCAGTTCTTC. Residues: CSASHYPSETYNEQFF.

V gene TRBV15 combines with J gene TRBJ1-1; 7 bases map to TRBD1. The V gene's germline CDR1 is LNHNV and CDR2 YYDKDF (reference sequence). This CDR3 contains 14 residues. The V and J ends lost 0 bases and 5 bases, in that order; junction bases with no gene match: 3. DNA of the CDR3: TGTGCCACCAGCAGAGAACAGGGGTGGACTGAAGCTTTCTTT. Translation gives CATSREQGWTEAFF.

CDR3 sequence reads: CASSYRRNTEAFF. The DNA for the CDR3 is TGTGCCAGCAGTTACAGGAGGAACACTGAAGCTTTCTTT. The chain links TRBV6-5 to TRBJ1-1; D unresolved. This CDR3 has 13 amino acids. Trimming cost V 2 bases and J 1 base, with 5 bases left between them. CDR1 is MNHEY, CDR2 SVGAGI, per germline.

The chain has TRBV19 and TRBJ1-3, with D possibly matching TRBD1 (5 bases). From germline, CDR1 is LNHDA and CDR2 SQIVND (reference sequence). V was cut by 3 bases and J by 4 bases, with 10 bases left in between. The CDR3 is 14 amino acids. The CDR3 sequence is CASSIPRVGNTIYF. CDR3 DNA: TGTGCCAGTAGTATCCCCAGGGTGGGAAACACCATATATTTT.

V gene TRBV6-5 combines with J gene TRBJ2-5; D is uncertain. Trimming took off 6 bases at V and 2 bases at J, with 10 bases between the two ends. Looked up from germline, CDR1 is MNHEY and CDR2 is SVGAGI. The CDR3 length is 13 residues. CDR3 amino acids: CASRRLLQETQYF. The CDR3 region has the DNA TGTGCCAGCAGACGACTCCTGCAAGAGACCCAGTACTTC.

This chain joins TRBV9 and TRBJ2-2, with a weak D call TRBD1 (6 bases). The CDR3 runs to 17 residues. Trimming removed 1 base at V and 2 bases at J, with 15 bases between. Looked up from germline, CDR1 is SGDLS and CDR2 is YYNGEE. CDR3 bases: TGTGCCAGCAGCGTAAATGCTCAGGGACATAACACCGGGGAGCTGTTTTTT. It translates to CASSVNAQGHNTGELFF.